The sequence of this T cell receptor beta chain was determined in a study of T-cell reconstitution after alpha-beta-depleted transplantation in children. Study conclusions and caveats: The study reportedly traced alpha-beta T cells about two months after transplant to several hundred expanded graft clones.

The TCRbeta library incorporated unique molecular identifiers. One entry per CDR3 protein, called by TCRdb with MiXCR from the PCR reads. Of hundreds of thousands of distinct CDR3 sequences listed, 15% to 20% are singletons. There are a few counts of this clonotype. Its specificity is not known. The CDR3 spans 13 residues. The J segment lost 7 bases and the V segment lost 7 bases, leaving 8 bases of the junction unmatched. CDR1 is SQVTM, CDR2 ANQGSEA, per germline. The chain recombines TRBV29-1 with TRBJ2-7, with TRBD2 matching over 12 bases. The source is a boy under three years old who had a stem cell transplant for Wiskott-Aldrich syndrome, so the T cells may come from the graft donor. Sample: PBMCs, mostly from graft donor cells, taken 360 days after TCRalphabeta/CD19-depleted stem cell transplant. This chain's CDR3 is CSGTSGKSREQYF. CDR3 in DNA: TGCAGCGGGACTAGCGGGAAAAGCCGGGAGCAGTACTTC.